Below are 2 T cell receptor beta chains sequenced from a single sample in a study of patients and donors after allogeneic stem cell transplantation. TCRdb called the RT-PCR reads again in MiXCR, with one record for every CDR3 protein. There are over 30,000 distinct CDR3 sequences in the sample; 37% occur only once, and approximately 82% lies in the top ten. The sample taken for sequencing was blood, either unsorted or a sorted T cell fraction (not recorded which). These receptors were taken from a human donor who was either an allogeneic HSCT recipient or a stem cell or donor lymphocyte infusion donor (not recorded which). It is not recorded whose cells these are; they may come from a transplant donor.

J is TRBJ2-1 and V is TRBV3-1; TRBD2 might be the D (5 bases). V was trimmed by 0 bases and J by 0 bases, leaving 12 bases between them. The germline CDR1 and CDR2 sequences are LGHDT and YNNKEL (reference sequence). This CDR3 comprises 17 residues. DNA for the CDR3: TGTGCCAGCAGCCAAGATCCCCTAGCCGCCTCCTACAATGAGCAGTTCTTC. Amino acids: CASSQDPLAASYNEQFF.

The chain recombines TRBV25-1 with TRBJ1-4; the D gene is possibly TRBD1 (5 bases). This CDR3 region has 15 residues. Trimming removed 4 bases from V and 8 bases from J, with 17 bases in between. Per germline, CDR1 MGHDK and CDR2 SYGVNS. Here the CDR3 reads CASSAPGTAYEKLFF. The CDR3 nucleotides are TGTGCCAGCAGTGCCCCCGGGACGGCCTACGAAAAACTGTTTTTT.